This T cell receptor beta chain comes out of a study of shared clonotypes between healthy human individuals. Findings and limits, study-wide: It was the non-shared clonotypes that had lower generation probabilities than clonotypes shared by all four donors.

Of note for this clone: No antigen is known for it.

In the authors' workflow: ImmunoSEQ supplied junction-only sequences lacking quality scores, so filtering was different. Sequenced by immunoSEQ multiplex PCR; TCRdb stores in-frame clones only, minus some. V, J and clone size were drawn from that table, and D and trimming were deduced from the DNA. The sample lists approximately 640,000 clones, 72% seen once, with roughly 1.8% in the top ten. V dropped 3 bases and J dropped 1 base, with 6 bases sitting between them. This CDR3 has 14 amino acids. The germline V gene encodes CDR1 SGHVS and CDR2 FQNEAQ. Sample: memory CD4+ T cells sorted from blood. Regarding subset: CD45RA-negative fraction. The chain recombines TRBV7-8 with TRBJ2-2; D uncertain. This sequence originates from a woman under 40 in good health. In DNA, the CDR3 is TGTGCCAGCAGCTTTTCCTGGAACACCGGGGAGCTGTTTTTT. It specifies CASSFSWNTGELFF.